The 9 T cell receptor beta chains presented below share a single source sample, sequenced in a study of blood T cell repertoires in COVID-19. Clones were sequenced by immunoSEQ multiplex PCR, and TCRdb holds only the in-frame ones, with some missing. The table lists about 81,000 clones, about 90% of them singletons. The material sequenced was peripheral blood. These receptors came from a woman of 80 years or more with acute or convalescent COVID-19.

This chain connects TRBV19 to TRBJ1-3; maybe TRBD1 (6 bases). Trimming pared 4 bases from V and 0 bases from J, leaving 13 bases between. The CDR3 totals 16 residues. Per the germline V gene, CDR1 is LNHDA and CDR2 is SQIVND (reference sequence). CDR3 region: CASSKPGHLSGNTIYF. Written as DNA, the CDR3 is TGTGCCAGTAGTAAACCGGGACACCTCTCTGGAAACACCATATATTTT.

The V and J genes are TRBV12-3 or TRBV12-4 and TRBJ2-2, with 10 bases matching TRBD1. V lost 6 bases to trimming and J lost 6 bases; unmatched junction nucleotides: 1. The CDR3 loop spans 13 amino acids. The CDR3 reads CASRGQGPGELFF. DNA for the CDR3: TGTGCCAGCAGGGGACAGGGGCCCGGGGAGCTGTTTTTT.

This clone was counted between two and nine times. The chain combines TRBV7-2 with TRBJ2-1, with D perhaps matching TRBD2 (5 bases). Germline V gene data show CDR1 as SGHTA and CDR2 as FQGNSA. The CDR3 covers 15 residues. V was trimmed by 2 bases and J by 4 bases, leaving 12 bases between them. CDR3 residues: CASSLMAEGYNEQFF. The DNA for the CDR3 is TGTGCCAGCAGCTTAATGGCCGAGGGTTACAATGAGCAGTTCTTC.

The sample holds one count of this clone. The chain uses TRBV11-1 and TRBJ1-1; D is perhaps TRBD1 (5 bases). Trimming took 2 bases from V and 1 from J, leaving 11 bases between them. The V gene's germline CDR1 is SGHAT and CDR2 FQDESV (reference sequence). The CDR3 is 15 amino acids. In DNA form, the CDR3 reads TGTGCCAGCAGCTTAAGACAGTTCGAGAACACTGAAGCTTTCTTT. It encodes CASSLRQFENTEAFF.

CDR3 in amino acids: CASRNDRGYGETQYF. The DNA for the CDR3 is TGTGCCAGCAGAAATGACAGGGGTTATGGAGAGACCCAGTACTTC. The V and J genes are TRBV2 and TRBJ2-5; 8 bases fit TRBD1. The CDR3 sequence is 15 residues long. Germline V gene lookup returns CDR1 SNHLY and CDR2 FYNNEI. V gave up 6 bases and J gave up 4 bases; unmatched junction bases: 10.

This clone has just one count. This chain joins TRBV20-1 and TRBJ2-3; 9 bases are shared with TRBD2. The junction had 14 bases not matched to a gene; V was cut back by 3 bases and J by 4 bases. CDR1 and CDR2 (germline): DFQATT, SNEGSKA (reference sequence). This CDR3 is built from 17 residues. CDR3 DNA: TGCAGTGCTAGTCAGGGGTGGCGGGGGGGCCTGCCAGATACGCAGTATTTT. This translates into CSASQGWRGGLPDTQYF.

V gene TRBV5-1 combines with J gene TRBJ2-6; 7 bases align to TRBD1. J lost 3 bases, V lost 9 bases, and 6 bases had no gene match. Germline CDR1 and CDR2: SGHRS and YFSETQ. There are 14 residues in the CDR3. The CDR3 is CATSDRVGANVLTF. CDR3 coding DNA: TGCGCCACCTCCGACAGGGTTGGGGCCAACGTCCTGACTTTC.

The chain links TRBV3-1 (or the pseudogene TRBV3-2) to TRBJ2-7; tentative D call: TRBD2 (6 bases). Trimming left V 4 bases short and J 4 bases short, with 20 bases between. This CDR3 comprises 16 residues. CDR1 is LGHDT and CDR2 is YNNKEL in the germline V gene (reference sequence). Here the CDR3 reads CASSPFGRGMPYEQYF. The CDR3 region has the DNA TGTGCCAGCAGCCCCTTTGGGCGGGGCATGCCTTACGAGCAGTACTTC.

The chain combines TRBV19 with TRBJ1-1, with 7 nucleotides matching TRBD1. Germline V gene sequence: CDR1 LNHDA, CDR2 SQIVND (reference sequence). CDR3 length: 15 residues. Trimming took 6 bases from V and 0 from J; bases not matched to a gene: 7. The CDR3 reads CASREQGNLNTEAFF. The CDR3 region has the DNA TGTGCCAGTAGGGAACAGGGGAACTTGAACACTGAAGCTTTCTTT.